The entry that follows covers one TCR beta chain sequence. The antigen is not known. Extraction of RNA preceded its reverse transcription into cDNA, which served as the sequencing template. TCRdb's copy holds only in-frame clones and misses some; the assay was immunoSEQ multiplex PCR. Here the sample spans about 76,000 clones, around 30% being singletons. The data stem from a study of CD8+ T cells in alopecia areata. Whole-study context: It was oral tofacitinib, at 5 to 10 mg twice daily, that treated patients received. Dosing with tofacitinib proceeded for 6 to 18 months, followed by 6 months off drug. General study points: For patients receiving tofacitinib, scalp clonality and expanded CD8+ clones among the top 100 significantly decreased.

This sample's treatment: oral pan-JAK inhibitor, 5-10 mg twice daily. As part of sample collection, lesional scalp punch biopsies and peripheral blood were taken from alopecia areata patients. The clonotype comes from a human donor with alopecia areata. Material: CD8+ T cells sorted from blood, obtained at week 4, from a patient treated with tofacitinib.

This CDR3 reads CSVERDNEQFF. Here the CDR3 DNA reads TGCAGCGTTGAAAGAGACAATGAGCAGTTCTTC. This sequence joins TRBV29-1 and TRBJ2-1; D gene uncertain. CDR1 and CDR2 (germline): SQVTM, ANQGSEA. V was trimmed by 2 bases and J by 5 bases, leaving 4 bases between them. The CDR3 has 11 amino acids.